These T cell receptor beta chains were read from a single sample in a study of regulatory T cells in long-lasting Graves disease. TCRdb reprocessed the multiplex PCR reads with MiXCR, giving one entry per CDR3 protein. The table lists some 490,000 distinct CDR3 sequences, about 12% of them singletons. The same sample was also used in a study of T cells in Graves' hyperthyroidism and ophthalmopathy.

This sample comprised peripheral blood mononuclear cells (PBMCs), obtained at new diagnosis, from a patient treated with antithyroid drugs. The receptors were gathered from a woman in her thirties with Graves disease. CDR3s include the opening cysteine and the closing phenylalanine or tryptophan. D genes are given only for firm matches. A clone size is listed for some rows: how often the clone was seen (once, few, many), or a class if it is expanded.

D gene	J gene	V gene	clone size	CDR3 protein	CDR3 DNA
.	TRBJ2-2	TRBV14	few	CASSPRGRIGELFF	TGTGCCAGCAGCCCCCGGGGCCGAATCGGGGAGCTGTTTTTT
TRBD1	TRBJ2-3	TRBV6-1	few	CASSLGTGWDTQYF	TGTGCCAGCAGCCTAGGGACAGGGTGGGATACGCAGTATTTT
.	TRBJ1-3	TRBV15	few	CATSRDSGLGNTIYF	TGTGCCACCAGCAGAGATTCGGGGCTGGGAAACACCATATATTTT
TRBD2	TRBJ2-3	TRBV6-2/TRBV6-3	many	CASSAKGGREVPTDTQYF	TGTGCCAGCAGCGCCAAAGGGGGGCGGGAGGTCCCCACAGATACGCAGTATTTT
.	TRBJ1-3	TRBV3-1	many	CASSPPGAGNTIYF	TGTGCCAGCAGCCCCCCCGGGGCTGGAAACACCATATATTTT
.	TRBJ2-1	TRBV7-9	many	CASSLPEGKHSYNEQFF	TGTGCCAGCAGCCTCCCGGAAGGAAAACACTCCTACAATGAGCAGTTCTTC
TRBD2	TRBJ2-3	TRBV30	many	CASNRLAGVFDTQYF	TGTGCCTCAAACAGACTAGCGGGAGTCTTCGATACGCAGTATTTT
TRBD2	TRBJ2-1	TRBV10-3	many	CAISEQAAGAYNEQFF	TGTGCCATCAGTGAGCAGGCTGCGGGAGCATACAATGAGCAGTTCTTC
.	TRBJ1-1	TRBV7-2	many	CASSSAGVRDTEAFF	TGTGCCAGCAGCTCCGCCGGGGTGCGGGACACTGAAGCTTTCTTT
TRBD2	TRBJ2-3	TRBV28	.	CASLGGGKGDTQYF	TGTGCCAGTTTGGGCGGGGGAAAAGGAGATACGCAGTATTTT
.	TRBJ1-3	TRBV28	.	CASSSPGHSSGNTIYF	TGTGCCAGCAGTTCACCGGGACACAGCTCTGGAAACACCATATATTTT
.	TRBJ1-2	TRBV20-1	.	CSARVTGTGGYNYGYTF	TGCAGTGCTAGAGTTACCGGGACGGGCGGCTATAACTATGGCTACACCTTC
.	TRBJ1-5	TRBV19	many	CASSPSAGYNQPQHF	TGTGCCAGTAGCCCCTCAGCTGGCTACAATCAGCCCCAGCATTTT
.	TRBJ1-2	TRBV6-2/TRBV6-3	many	CASSERRNYGYTF	TGTGCCAGCAGTGAACGGAGAAACTATGGCTACACCTTC
.	TRBJ2-7	TRBV4-1	few	CASSQGWSGYEQYF	TGCGCCAGCAGCCAAGGATGGAGCGGCTACGAGCAGTACTTC
TRBD2	TRBJ2-3	TRBV6-1	once	CASSGTSGRVQYF	TGTGCCAGCAGCGGGACTAGCGGGAGAGTGCAGTATTTT
.	TRBJ2-7	TRBV6-2/TRBV6-3	few	CASSEEGDTVTYEQYF	TGTGCCAGCAGTGAGGAAGGGGACACGGTTACCTACGAGCAGTACTTC
.	TRBJ1-5	TRBV19	.	CASSITGGPQHF	TGTGCCAGTAGTATAACCGGGGGGCCCCAGCATTTT
.	TRBJ2-7	TRBV7-3	many	CASRPEDQIQGCYEQYF	TGTGCCAGCAGACCCGAAGACCAGATACAGGGTTGCTACGAGCAGTACTTC
.	TRBJ1-2	TRBV18	many	CASSPTDNYGYTF	TGTGCCAGCTCCCCGACGGATAACTATGGCTACACCTTC
.	TRBJ1-2	TRBV28	many	CASNGAGDYGYTF	TGTGCCAGCAACGGCGCAGGGGACTATGGCTACACCTTC
.	TRBJ1-1	TRBV6-1	many	CASLNMNTEAFF	TGTGCCAGCCTAAACATGAACACTGAAGCTTTCTTT